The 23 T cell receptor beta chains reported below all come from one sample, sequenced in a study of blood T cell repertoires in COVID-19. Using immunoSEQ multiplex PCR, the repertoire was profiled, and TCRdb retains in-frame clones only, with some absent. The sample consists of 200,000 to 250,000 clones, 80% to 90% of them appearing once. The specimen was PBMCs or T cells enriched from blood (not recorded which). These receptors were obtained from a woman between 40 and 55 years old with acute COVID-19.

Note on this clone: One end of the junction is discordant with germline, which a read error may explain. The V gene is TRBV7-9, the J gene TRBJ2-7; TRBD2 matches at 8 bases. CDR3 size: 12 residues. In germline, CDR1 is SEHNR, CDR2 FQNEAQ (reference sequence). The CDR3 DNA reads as TGTGCCAGCAGCTTAGAAGGGACTAGGAGCTTCTTC. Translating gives CASSLEGTRSFF.

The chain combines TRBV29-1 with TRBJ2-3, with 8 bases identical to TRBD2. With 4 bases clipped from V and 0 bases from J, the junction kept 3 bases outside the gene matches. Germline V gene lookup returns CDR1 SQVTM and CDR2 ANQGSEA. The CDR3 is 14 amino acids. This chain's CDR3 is CSVVLAGSTDTQYF. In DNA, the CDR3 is TGCAGCGTTGTTCTAGCGGGTAGCACAGATACGCAGTATTTT.

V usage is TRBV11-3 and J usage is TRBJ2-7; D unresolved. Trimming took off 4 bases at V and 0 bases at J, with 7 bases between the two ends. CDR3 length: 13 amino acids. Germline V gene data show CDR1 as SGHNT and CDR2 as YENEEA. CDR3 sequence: CASSSMSSYEQYF. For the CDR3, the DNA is TGTGCCAGCAGCTCGATGAGCTCCTACGAGCAGTACTTC.

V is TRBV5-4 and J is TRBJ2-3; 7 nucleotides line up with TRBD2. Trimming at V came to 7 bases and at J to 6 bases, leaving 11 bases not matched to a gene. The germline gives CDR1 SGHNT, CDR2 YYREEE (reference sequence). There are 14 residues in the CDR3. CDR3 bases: TGTGCCAGCGCCCCCGGGCTAGCGGATGATACGCAGTATTTT. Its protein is CASAPGLADDTQYF.

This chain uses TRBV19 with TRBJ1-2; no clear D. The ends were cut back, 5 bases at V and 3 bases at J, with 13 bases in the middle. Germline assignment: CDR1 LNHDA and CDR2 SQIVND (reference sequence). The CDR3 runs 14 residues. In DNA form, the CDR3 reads TGTGCCAGTAGTTATGATGTGAGTGACTATGGCTACACCTTC. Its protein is CASSYDVSDYGYTF.

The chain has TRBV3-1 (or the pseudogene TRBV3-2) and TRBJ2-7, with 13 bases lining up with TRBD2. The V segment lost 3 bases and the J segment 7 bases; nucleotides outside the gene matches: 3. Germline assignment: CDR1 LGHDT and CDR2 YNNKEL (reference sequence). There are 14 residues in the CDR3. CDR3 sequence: CASSQGLAGWEQYF. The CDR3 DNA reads TGTGCCAGCAGCCAGGGACTAGCGGGATGGGAGCAGTACTTC.

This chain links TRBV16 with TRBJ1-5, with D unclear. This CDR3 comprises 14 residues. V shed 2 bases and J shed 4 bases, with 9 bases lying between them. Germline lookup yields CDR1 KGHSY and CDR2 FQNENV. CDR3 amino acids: CASSQMQENQPQHF. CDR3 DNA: TGTGCCAGCAGCCAAATGCAGGAAAATCAGCCCCAGCATTTT.

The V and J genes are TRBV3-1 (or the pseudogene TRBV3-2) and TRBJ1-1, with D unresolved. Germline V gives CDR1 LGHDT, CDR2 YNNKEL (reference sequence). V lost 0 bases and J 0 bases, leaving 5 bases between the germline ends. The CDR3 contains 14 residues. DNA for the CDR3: TGTGCCAGCAGCCAAGATAATCTGAACACTGAAGCTTTCTTT. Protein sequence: CASSQDNLNTEAFF.

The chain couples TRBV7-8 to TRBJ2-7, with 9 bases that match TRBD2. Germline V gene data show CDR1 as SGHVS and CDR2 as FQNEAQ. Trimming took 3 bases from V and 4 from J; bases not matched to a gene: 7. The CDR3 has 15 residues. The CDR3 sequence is CASSFGLAGLYEQYF. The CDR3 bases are TGTGCCAGCAGCTTCGGGCTAGCGGGATTGTACGAGCAGTACTTC.

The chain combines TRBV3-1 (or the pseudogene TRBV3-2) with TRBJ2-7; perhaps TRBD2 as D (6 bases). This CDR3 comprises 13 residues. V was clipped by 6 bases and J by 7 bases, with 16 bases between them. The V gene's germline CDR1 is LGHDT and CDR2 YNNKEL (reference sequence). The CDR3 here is CASSGTDVREQYF. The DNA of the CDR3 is TGTGCCAGCAGTGGGACTGATGTACGTGAGCAGTACTTC.

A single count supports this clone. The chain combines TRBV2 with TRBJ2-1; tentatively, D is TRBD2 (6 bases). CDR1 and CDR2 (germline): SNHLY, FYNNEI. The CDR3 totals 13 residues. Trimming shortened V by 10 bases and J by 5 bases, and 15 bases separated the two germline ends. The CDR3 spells CATSRGSDNEQFF. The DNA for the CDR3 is TGTGCCACGAGCCGGGGGAGCGACAATGAGCAGTTCTTC.

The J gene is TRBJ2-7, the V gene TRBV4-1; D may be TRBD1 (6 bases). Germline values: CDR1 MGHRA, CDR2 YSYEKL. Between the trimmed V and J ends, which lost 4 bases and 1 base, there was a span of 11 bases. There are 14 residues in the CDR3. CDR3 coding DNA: TGCGCCAGCAGCCCAACCGGGACATCCTACGAGCAGTACTTC. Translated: CASSPTGTSYEQYF.

CDR3: CASRSTGWYEQYF. In DNA, the CDR3 is TGTGCCAGCAGATCGACAGGTTGGTACGAGCAGTACTTC. The chain couples TRBV6-5 to TRBJ2-7, with a tentative D call TRBD1 (6 bases). Trimming cost V 6 bases and J 4 bases, with 13 bases left between them. The CDR3 has 13 residues. CDR1 and CDR2 from the germline V gene are MNHEY and SVGAGI.

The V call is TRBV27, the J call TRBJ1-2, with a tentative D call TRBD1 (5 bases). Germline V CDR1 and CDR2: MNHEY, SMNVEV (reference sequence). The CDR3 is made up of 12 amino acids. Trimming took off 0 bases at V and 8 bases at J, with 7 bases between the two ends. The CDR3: CASSLSGGGYTF. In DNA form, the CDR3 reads TGTGCCAGCAGTTTATCCGGGGGAGGCTACACCTTC.

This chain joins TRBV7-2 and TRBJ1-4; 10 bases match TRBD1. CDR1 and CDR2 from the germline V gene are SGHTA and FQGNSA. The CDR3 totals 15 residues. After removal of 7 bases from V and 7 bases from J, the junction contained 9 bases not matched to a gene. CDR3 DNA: TGTGCCAGCAAGACAGGGGGCGGTCGGATTGAAAAACTGTTTTTT. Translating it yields CASKTGGGRIEKLFF.

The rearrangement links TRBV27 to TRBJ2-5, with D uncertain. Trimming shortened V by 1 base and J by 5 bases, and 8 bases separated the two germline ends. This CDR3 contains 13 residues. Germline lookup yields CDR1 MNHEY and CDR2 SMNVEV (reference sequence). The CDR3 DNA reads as TGTGCCAGCAGTTTATTCCCCGGGGAGACCCAGTACTTC. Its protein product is CASSLFPGETQYF.

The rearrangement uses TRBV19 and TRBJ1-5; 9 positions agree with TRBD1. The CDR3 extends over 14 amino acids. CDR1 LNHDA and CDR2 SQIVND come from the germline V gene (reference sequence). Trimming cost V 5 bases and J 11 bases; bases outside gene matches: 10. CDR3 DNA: TGTGCCAGTAGTCCCGGACAGGGGCCCGTGGCCCAGCATTTT. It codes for CASSPGQGPVAQHF. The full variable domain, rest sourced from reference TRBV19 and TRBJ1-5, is DGGITQSPKYLFRKEGQNVTLSCEQNLNHDAMYWYRQDPGQGLRLIYYSQIVNDFQKGDIAEGYSVSREKKESFPLTVTSAQKNPTAFYLCASSPGQGPVAQHFGDGTRLSIL.

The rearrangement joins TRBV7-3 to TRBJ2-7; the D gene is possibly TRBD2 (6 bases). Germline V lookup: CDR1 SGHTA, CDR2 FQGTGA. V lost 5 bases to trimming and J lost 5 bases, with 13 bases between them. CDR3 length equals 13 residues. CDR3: CASSPQGGDEQYF. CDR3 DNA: TGTGCCAGCAGCCCCCAGGGCGGGGACGAGCAGTACTTC.

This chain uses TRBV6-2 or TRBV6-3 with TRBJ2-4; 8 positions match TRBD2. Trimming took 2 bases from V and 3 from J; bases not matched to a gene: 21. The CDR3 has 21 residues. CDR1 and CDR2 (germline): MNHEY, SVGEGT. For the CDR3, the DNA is TGTGCCAGCAGTTACACGCTAATCGCCGCCCGGGGGACTAGAGTCAAAAACATTCAGTACTTC. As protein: CASSYTLIAARGTRVKNIQYF.

CDR3 in amino acids: CASSLIGGGTSTDTQYF. CDR3 DNA sequence: TGTGCCAGCAGCTTGATAGGCGGGGGGACTAGCACAGATACGCAGTATTTT. The chain links TRBV5-4 to TRBJ2-3; 8 positions agree with TRBD2. Germline V gene sequence: CDR1 SGHNT, CDR2 YYREEE (reference sequence). Unmatched junction bases numbered 7, after V lost 1 base and J lost 0 bases. This CDR3 region has 17 residues.

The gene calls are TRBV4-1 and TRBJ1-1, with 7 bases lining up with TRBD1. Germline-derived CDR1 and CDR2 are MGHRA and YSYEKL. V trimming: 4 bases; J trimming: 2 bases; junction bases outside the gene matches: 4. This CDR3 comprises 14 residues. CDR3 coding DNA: TGCGCCAGCAGCCCCCGACAGGGCAACACTGAAGCTTTCTTT. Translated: CASSPRQGNTEAFF.

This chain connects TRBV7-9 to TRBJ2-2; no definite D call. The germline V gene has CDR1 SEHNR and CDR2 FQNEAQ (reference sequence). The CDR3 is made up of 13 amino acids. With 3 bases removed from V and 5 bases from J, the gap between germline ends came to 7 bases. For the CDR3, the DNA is TGTGCCAGCAGCTTTATTGAGACCGGGGAGCTGTTTTTT. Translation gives CASSFIETGELFF.

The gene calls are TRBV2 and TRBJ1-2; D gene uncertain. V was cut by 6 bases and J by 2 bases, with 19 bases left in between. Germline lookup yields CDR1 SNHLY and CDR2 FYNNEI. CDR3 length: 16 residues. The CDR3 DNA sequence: TGTGCCAGCAGCCCCCAGAGACTTAGTAAAAACTATGGCTACACCTTC. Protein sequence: CASSPQRLSKNYGYTF.